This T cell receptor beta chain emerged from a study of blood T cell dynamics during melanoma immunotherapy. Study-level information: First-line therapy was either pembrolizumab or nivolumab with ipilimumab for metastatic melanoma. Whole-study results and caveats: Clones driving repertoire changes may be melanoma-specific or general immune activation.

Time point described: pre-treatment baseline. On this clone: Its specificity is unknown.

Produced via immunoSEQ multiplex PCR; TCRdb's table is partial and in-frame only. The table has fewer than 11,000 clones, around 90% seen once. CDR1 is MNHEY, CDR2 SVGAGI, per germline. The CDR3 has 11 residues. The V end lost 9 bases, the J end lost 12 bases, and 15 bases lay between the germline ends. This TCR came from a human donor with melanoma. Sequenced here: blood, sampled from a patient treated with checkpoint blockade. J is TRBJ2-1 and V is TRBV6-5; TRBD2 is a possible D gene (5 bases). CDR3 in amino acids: CASRSRSAQFF. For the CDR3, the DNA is TGTGCCAGTAGATCACGTAGCGCGCAGTTCTTC.